This is a list of T cell receptor beta chains from one sample in a study of Tregs in tolerant kidney transplant recipients. Produced via immunoSEQ multiplex PCR; TCRdb's table is partial and in-frame only. Among 16,000 or so clones listed, roughly 58% were seen once. What these receptors recognize is not known. The specimen was Tregs from blood cultured with allogeneic cells. Receptor source: a human donor in good health. The CDR3 runs from the conserved cysteine through the conserved F or W. D genes are given only for firm matches. Some rows have no size entry. The others give once, few or many, or a class for an expanded clone.

TRBV30	TRBJ1-2	.	.	CAWRTGLKGYTF	TGTGCCTGGAGGACCGGGTTGAAAGGCTACACCTTC
TRBV25-1	TRBJ1-1	many	TRBD1	CASRGAGQGSTEAFF	TGTGCCAGCAGGGGGGCAGGACAGGGCAGCACTGAAGCTTTCTTT
TRBV6-5	TRBJ1-5	many	.	CASSRGGQPQHF	TGTGCCAGCAGTCGCGGGGGACAGCCCCAGCATTTT
TRBV18	TRBJ1-1	.	.	CASSFPGSKAFF	TGTGCCAGCTCATTCCCGGGGTCAAAAGCTTTCTTT
TRBV15	TRBJ2-3	.	.	CATSRDTDTQYF	TGTGCCACCAGCAGGGACACAGATACGCAGTATTTT
TRBV6-5	TRBJ1-2	.	.	CATRAYGYTF	TGTGCCACCCGCGCCTATGGCTACACCTTC
TRBV4-1	TRBJ2-2	once	TRBD2	CASSRLLAGLNTGELFF	TGCGCCAGCAGCCGCTTACTAGCGGGGCTGAACACCGGGGAGCTGTTTTTT
TRBV9	TRBJ2-7	.	.	CASSPGVGLRLEQYF	TGTGCCAGCAGCCCTGGGGTGGGACTTCGCCTCGAGCAGTACTTC
TRBV19	TRBJ1-2	.	.	CASNQGMGGYTF	TGTGCCAGTAATCAGGGGATGGGTGGCTACACCTTC
TRBV6-5	TRBJ2-2	few	TRBD1	CASRGQGATGELFF	TGTGCCAGCAGGGGACAGGGGGCCACCGGGGAGCTGTTTTTT